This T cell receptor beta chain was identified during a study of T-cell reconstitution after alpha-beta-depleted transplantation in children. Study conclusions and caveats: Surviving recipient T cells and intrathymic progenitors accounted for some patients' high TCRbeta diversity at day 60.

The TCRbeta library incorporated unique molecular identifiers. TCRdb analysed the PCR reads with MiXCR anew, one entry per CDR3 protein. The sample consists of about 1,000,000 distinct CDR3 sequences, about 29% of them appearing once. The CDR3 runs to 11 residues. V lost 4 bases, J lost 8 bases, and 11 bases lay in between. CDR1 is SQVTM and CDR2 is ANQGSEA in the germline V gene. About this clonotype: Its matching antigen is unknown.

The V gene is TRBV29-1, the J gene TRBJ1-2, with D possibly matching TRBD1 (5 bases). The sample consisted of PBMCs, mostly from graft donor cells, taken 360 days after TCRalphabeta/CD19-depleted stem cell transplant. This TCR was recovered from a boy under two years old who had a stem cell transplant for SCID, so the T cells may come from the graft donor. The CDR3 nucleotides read TGCAGCGTTGGCAGGGCGCAAGGCTACACCTTC. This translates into CSVGRAQGYTF. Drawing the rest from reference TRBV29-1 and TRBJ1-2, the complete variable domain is SAVISQKPSRDICQRGTSLTIQCQVDSQVTMMFWYRQQPGQSLTLIATANQGSEATYESGFVIDKFPISRPNLTFSTLTVSNMSPEDSSIYLCSVGRAQGYTFGSGTRLTVV.